This T cell receptor (beta chain) was recorded in a study of shared clonotypes between healthy human individuals. Study-wide findings and caveats: Sampling involved blood alone; tissue repertoires likely differ. A handful of donors showed sharing of approximately 5% of naive CD4 clonotypes.

In regard to this clone: Its antigen is unknown.

Assay used: immunoSEQ multiplex PCR; TCRdb lists only in-frame clones, some missing. The data contain about 1.1 million clones, roughly 80% of them singletons. The V and J ends lost 3 bases and 0 bases, in that order; junction bases with no gene match: 5. From germline, CDR1 is SGHKS and CDR2 YYEKEE (reference sequence). The length of the CDR3 is 16 residues. The donors, healthy adults who were HIV-negative, had experienced no recent acute infections or vaccinations. From CD4+ cells came CD45RA+ naive and CD45RA-negative memory subsets. V and J are TRBV5-5 and TRBJ2-7; 11 bases are a match to TRBD2. This clonotype was obtained from a man aged 18-30 years in good health. Some clones in this sample may be carry-over from other donors' samples. The sequencing sample was made of memory CD4+ T cells from PBMCs. Subset of the sample: CD45RA-negative fraction. The CDR3 here is CASSSGLAGSSYEQYF. The CDR3 bases are TGTGCCAGCAGCTCAGGACTAGCGGGCAGCTCCTACGAGCAGTACTTC. The variable domain in full, completed from reference TRBV5-5 and TRBJ2-7, reads DAGVTQSPTHLIKTRGQQVTLRCSPISGHKSVSWYQQVLGQGPQFIFQYYEKEERGRGNFPDRFSARQFPNYSSELNVNALLLGDSALYLCASSSGLAGSSYEQYFGPGTRLTVT.